These T cell receptor beta chains were read from a single sample in a study of blood T cell repertoires in COVID-19. Method: immunoSEQ multiplex PCR; TCRdb's copy keeps in-frame clones and lacks some. The sample has some 200,000 clones, about nine tenths seen once; the top ten hold about 2.2%. The specimen was PBMCs or T cells enriched from blood (not recorded which). The receptors stem from a woman in her twenties or thirties who had recovered from COVID-19. Each CDR3 is given with its conserved first and last residue.

V	length	J	CDR3
TRBV6-4	17	TRBJ2-2	CASSDSKEGTDAGELFF
TRBV7-2	14	TRBJ1-1	CASSLGHTNTEAFF
TRBV19	15	TRBJ1-5	CASSRALLINQPQHF
TRBV6-5	15	TRBJ1-4	CASRPTGSATEKLFF
TRBV4-1	15	TRBJ1-1	CASSQGTDMNTEAFF
TRBV6-6	21	TRBJ2-3	CASSLDPPGLAGVTSTDTQYF
TRBV7-8	14	TRBJ1-1	CASSLNTRGREAFF
TRBV14	13	TRBJ1-1	CASSQAGGPEAFF
TRBV12-3/TRBV12-4	11	TRBJ2-1	CASSSPLMQFF
TRBV5-1	16	TRBJ2-3	CASSLAPTGASDTQYF
TRBV19	16	TRBJ1-5	CASSETGTGGGQPQHF
TRBV5-6	18	TRBJ2-6	CASTPLDWVDSGANVLTF
TRBV11-2	19	TRBJ1-1	CASSFRTRSTTSSNTEAFF
TRBV13	15	TRBJ2-7	CASSIQGDSSYEQYF
TRBV11-2	16	TRBJ1-3	CASSHKQGAAGNTIYF
TRBV30	14	TRBJ1-1	CAWSVRGKNTEAFF
TRBV7-2	17	TRBJ2-5	CASSLARGGRMQETQYF
TRBV2	15	TRBJ2-1	CASSWYGRKGNEQFF
TRBV19	17	TRBJ1-5	CASTTHRRPGGNQPQHF
TRBV2	17	TRBJ1-5	CASRDGQGDASNQPQHF
TRBV5-1	18	TRBJ2-5	CASSLTPRTSGGQETQYF
TRBV7-9	17	TRBJ1-1	CASSFNSRDRERTEAFF
TRBV12-3/TRBV12-4	13	TRBJ1-6	CASSLVANSPLHF
TRBV7-3	15	TRBJ2-5	CASSKLAGGQETQYF
TRBV7-9	13	TRBJ1-1	CASSPTGIAEAFF
TRBV21-1	16	TRBJ2-5	CASSKGMRYQEETQYF
TRBV5-6	14	TRBJ2-7	CASSLDISSYEQYF
TRBV7-9	15	TRBJ1-4	CASSLIGVPGEKLFF
TRBV19	13	TRBJ1-2	CASTPGGSYGYTF
TRBV29-1	13	TRBJ1-5	CSVSRDRQQPQHF
TRBV7-9	14	TRBJ1-1	CASSLVTGGAEAFF
TRBV30	12	TRBJ1-6	CAWSVRGSPLHF
TRBV4-2	15	TRBJ2-1	CASSQDPTGGDEQFF
TRBV5-1	14	TRBJ2-1	CASSLAGTRDEQFF
TRBV7-2	16	TRBJ2-1	CASSSRLAGNVHEQFF
TRBV9	18	TRBJ2-1	CASSVPSSGRGYDNEQFF
TRBV30	14	TRBJ1-5	CAWSEGAGGQPQHF
TRBV4-1	16	TRBJ2-6	CASSQAPPVGANVLTF
TRBV5-1	15	TRBJ1-1	CASSLAPDGGTEAFF
TRBV2	12	TRBJ1-1	CASSVIRGITFF
TRBV5-1	12	TRBJ1-3	CARATGTNTIYF
TRBV5-1	15	TRBJ2-7	CASSLVGQGAEEQYF
TRBV4-2	16	TRBJ2-7	CASSQTSGASSYEQYF
TRBV3-1/TRBV3-2	13	TRBJ2-1	CASTGAGGNEQFF
TRBV4-3	16	TRBJ2-7	CASSQEIGQGLYEQYF
TRBV12-2	17	TRBJ1-1	CASRSGLQARAASEAFF
TRBV5-4	13	TRBJ2-5	CASNQEGGRTQYF
TRBV24-1	12	TRBJ1-1	CATSDLRQVAFF
TRBV6-5	15	TRBJ1-2	CASRPLDRANYGYTF
TRBV9	15	TRBJ1-6	CASSGKREGESPLHF
TRBV18	12	TRBJ1-1	CASSPKPPEAFF
TRBV7-3	13	TRBJ2-3	CASSLSPFDTQYF
TRBV30	14	TRBJ1-4	CAWSRDSLYEKLFF
TRBV2	16	TRBJ2-1	CASSDPETGTGNEQFF
TRBV27	12	TRBJ2-7	CASRGDSYEQYF
TRBV3-1/TRBV3-2	15	TRBJ2-5	CASSQNPGQQETQYF
TRBV15	14	TRBJ2-5	CATNPGDVQETQYF
TRBV5-1	15	TRBJ1-1	CASSWKTGLNTEAFF
TRBV5-6	15	TRBJ2-7	CASSLSGVVSYEQYF